What follows describes a single TCR beta chain. Antigen: not known. TCR beta libraries were built with iRepertoire HTBI primers and Arm-PCR of CDR3 regions. One entry per CDR3 protein results from TCRdb running MiXCR on the multiplex PCR reads. The sample lists about 470,000 distinct CDR3 sequences; around 21% were seen once. These data come from a study of regulatory T cells in long-lasting Graves disease. Findings and limits, study-wide: TCR diversity was lower in persistent Graves' patients (versus newly diagnosed ones). In persistent patients, shared public clonotypes (roughly 2,800) outnumbered those in new patients (966).

In germline, CDR1 is KGHSH, CDR2 LQKENI. Trimming shortened V by 3 bases and J by 4 bases, and 15 bases separated the two germline ends. CDR3 length equals 15 residues. Sample time point: persistent/refractory GD, antithyroid drugs over 5 years with positive TRAb. RNA from PBMCs was the source of the TCR library. This sample comprised peripheral blood mononuclear cells (PBMCs), obtained when the disease was refractory, from a patient treated with antithyroid drugs. This sequence joins TRBV18 and TRBJ1-2; D unresolved. This clonotype was obtained from a female donor with Graves disease. The CDR3 DNA reads as TGTGCCAGCTCACCTAAGGATCCTCCCTCCTATGGCTACACCTTC. It encodes CASSPKDPPSYGYTF.